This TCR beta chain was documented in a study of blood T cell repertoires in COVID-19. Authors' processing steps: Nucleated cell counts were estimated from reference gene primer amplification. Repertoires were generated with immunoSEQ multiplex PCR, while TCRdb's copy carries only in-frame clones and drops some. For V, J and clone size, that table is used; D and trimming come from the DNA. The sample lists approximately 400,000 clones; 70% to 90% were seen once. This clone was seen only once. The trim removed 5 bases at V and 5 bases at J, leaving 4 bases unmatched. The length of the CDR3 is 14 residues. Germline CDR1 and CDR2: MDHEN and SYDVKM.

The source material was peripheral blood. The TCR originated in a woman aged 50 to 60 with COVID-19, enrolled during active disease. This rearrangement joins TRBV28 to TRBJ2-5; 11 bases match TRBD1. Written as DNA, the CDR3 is TGTGCCAGCAGTCGGACAGGGGGCATGGAGACCCAGTACTTC. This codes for CASSRTGGMETQYF.